Below, one T cell receptor (beta chain) is given with its context. Its antigen is currently unknown. This record belongs to a study of shared clonotypes between healthy human individuals. Broader study findings: Clonotype sharing among donors, it was expected, would be affected by sequencing depth. Among the subsets, naive ones generally showed larger estimated richness than memory ones.

Per the germline V gene, CDR1 is SGHNT and CDR2 is YENEEA. Trimming pared 0 bases from V and 4 bases from J, leaving 18 bases between. The CDR3 has 17 amino acids. Produced via immunoSEQ multiplex PCR; TCRdb's table is partial and in-frame only. The data contain a few million clones, just over 90% of them singletons. Sequencing input: naive CD4+ T cells sorted from blood. Indicated subset: CD45RA+ positively selected. The source is a man aged 18 to 35 in good health. This rearrangement joins TRBV11-3 to TRBJ1-2; D call uncertain. This CDR3 is CASSLDRLDGRTYGYTF. Written as DNA, the CDR3 is TGTGCCAGCAGCTTAGACCGATTGGACGGGCGTACCTATGGCTACACCTTC.